This T cell receptor (beta chain) was identified in a study of immune evolution from preneoplasia to lung adenocarcinoma. The assay was immunoSEQ multiplex PCR, and TCRdb's table has in-frame clones only and misses some. The top ten clones hold approximately 3.3% of a sample with several thousand clones, approximately 84% of them seen once. This CDR3 has 14 residues. Germline V CDR1 and CDR2: SGDLS, YYNGEE. V lost 4 bases and J lost 4, with 14 bases in between. Between the mid-2010s and the late 2010s, patients underwent resection in Japan or China. The sample comprised FFPE lung adenocarcinoma in situ tissue. The TCR originated in a donor at least 70 years old with lung adenocarcinoma. The chain carries TRBV9 and TRBJ1-1; possibly TRBD1 for D (6 bases). This CDR3 reads CASSPRGSGTEAFF. CDR3 sequence (DNA): TGTGCCAGCAGCCCCAGGGGCTCGGGCACTGAAGCTTTCTTT. Full variable domain (outside the CDR3, taken from reference TRBV9 and TRBJ1-1): DSGVTQTPKHLITATGQRVTLRCSPRSGDLSVYWYQQSLDQGLQFLIQYYNGEERAKGNILERFSAQQFPDLHSELNLSSLELGDSALYFCASSPRGSGTEAFFGQGTRLTVV.